This T cell receptor beta chain was sequenced in a study of cytomegalovirus exposure and HLA in healthy donors. Points from the study as a whole: The authors later found most CMV-associated TCR beta chains appeared HLA-restricted. A missense variant in DCLRE1C was later tied to TCR beta V- and J-gene trimming.

The V gene lost 3 bases and the J gene lost 3 bases, with 12 bases spanning the gap. Looked up from germline, CDR1 is SEHNR and CDR2 is FQNEAQ (reference sequence). The CDR3 spans 14 residues. Amplification used 60 Vbeta primers and 13 Jbeta primers. TCRdb's table, derived via immunoSEQ multiplex PCR, lists solely in-frame clones and lacks some. Of about 89,000 clones listed, approximately 86% were seen once; the top ten hold around a tenth. Notes on this clone: Its antigen is as yet unknown.

The receptor's source is a young man in good health and CMV-seropositive. Sequenced sample: PBMCs. The V gene is TRBV7-9, the J gene TRBJ2-7; a weak D match, TRBD1 (6 bases). Written as DNA, the CDR3 is TGTGCCAGCAGCTTTACGATACAGGGCTACGAGCAGTACTTC. Amino acid sequence: CASSFTIQGYEQYF.